This T cell receptor beta chain came from a study of blood T cell repertoires in COVID-19. At the level of the study: The study drew acute and convalescent COVID-19 samples from the United States, Italy and Spain. Sample material is recorded as cDNA or gDNA derived from T cells, B-cell-depleted T cells, or PBMCs.

CDR3 length: 11 residues. Per the germline V gene, CDR1 is SGHVS and CDR2 is FNYEAQ. V was cut by 3 bases and J by 7 bases, with 4 bases left in between. Study processing details: How many nucleated cells were present was estimated from reference gene primer amplification. Assay used: immunoSEQ multiplex PCR; TCRdb lists only in-frame clones, some missing. The V and J calls and clone size were taken over from that table, and D and trimming were inferred from the DNA. The sample lists 35,000 to 45,000 clones, about 89% occurring once. The receptor was isolated from a human donor in a cohort sampled during active COVID-19. Material for sequencing was peripheral blood. The chain links TRBV7-6 to TRBJ2-1; D unclear. Written as DNA, the CDR3 is TGTGCCAGCAGCTTCGGGAATGAGCAGTTCTTC. This codes for CASSFGNEQFF.